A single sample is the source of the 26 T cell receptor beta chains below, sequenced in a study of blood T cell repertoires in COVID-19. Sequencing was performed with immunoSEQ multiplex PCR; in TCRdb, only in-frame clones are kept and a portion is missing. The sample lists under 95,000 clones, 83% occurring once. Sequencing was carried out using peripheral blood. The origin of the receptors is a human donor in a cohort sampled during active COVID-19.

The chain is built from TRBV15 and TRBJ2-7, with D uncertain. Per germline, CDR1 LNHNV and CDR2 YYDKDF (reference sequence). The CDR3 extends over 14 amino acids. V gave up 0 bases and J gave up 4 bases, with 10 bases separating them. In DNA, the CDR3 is TGTGCCACCAGCAGAGAGCGAATGAATTACGAGCAGTACTTC. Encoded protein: CATSRERMNYEQYF.

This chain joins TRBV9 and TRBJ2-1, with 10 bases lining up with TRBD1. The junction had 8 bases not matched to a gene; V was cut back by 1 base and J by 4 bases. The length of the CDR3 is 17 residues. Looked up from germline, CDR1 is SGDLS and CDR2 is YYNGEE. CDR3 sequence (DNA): TGTGCCAGCAGCGTATCTCTGGGACAGGGGCGATACAATGAGCAGTTCTTC. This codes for CASSVSLGQGRYNEQFF.

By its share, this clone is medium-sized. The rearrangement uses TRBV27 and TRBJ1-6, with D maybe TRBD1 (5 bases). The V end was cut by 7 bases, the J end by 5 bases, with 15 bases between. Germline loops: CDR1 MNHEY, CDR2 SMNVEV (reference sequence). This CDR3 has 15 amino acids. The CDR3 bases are TGTGCCAGCACCCAAAGGGGTTACAATAATTCACCCCTCCACTTT. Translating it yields CASTQRGYNNSPLHF.

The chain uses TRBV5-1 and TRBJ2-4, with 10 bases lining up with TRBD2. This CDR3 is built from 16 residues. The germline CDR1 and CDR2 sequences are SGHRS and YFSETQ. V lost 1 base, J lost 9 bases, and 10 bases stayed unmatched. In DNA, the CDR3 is TGCGCCAGCAGCTTGACGCCTAGCGGGGGTCAAAGCATTCAGTACTTC. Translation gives CASSLTPSGGQSIQYF.

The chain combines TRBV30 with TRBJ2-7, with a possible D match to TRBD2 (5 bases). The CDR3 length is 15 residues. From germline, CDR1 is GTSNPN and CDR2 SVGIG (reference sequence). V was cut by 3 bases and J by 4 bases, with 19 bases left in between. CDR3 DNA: TGTGCCTGGAGAAGGTCCCCGGCGGGTGGGTACGAGCAGTACTTC. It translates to CAWRRSPAGGYEQYF.

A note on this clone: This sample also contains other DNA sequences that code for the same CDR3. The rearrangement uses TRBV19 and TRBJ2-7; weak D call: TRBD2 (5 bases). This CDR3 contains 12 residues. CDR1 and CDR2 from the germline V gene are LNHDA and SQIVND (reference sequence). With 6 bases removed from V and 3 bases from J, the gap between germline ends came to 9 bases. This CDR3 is CASSTRDYEQYF. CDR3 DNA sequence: TGTGCCAGTAGCACTCGGGACTACGAGCAGTACTTC.

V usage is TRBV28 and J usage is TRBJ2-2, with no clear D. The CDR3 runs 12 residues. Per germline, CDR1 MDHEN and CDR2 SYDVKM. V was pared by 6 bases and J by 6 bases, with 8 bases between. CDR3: CASRRLPGELFF. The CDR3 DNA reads TGTGCCAGCAGACGACTCCCCGGGGAGCTGTTTTTT.

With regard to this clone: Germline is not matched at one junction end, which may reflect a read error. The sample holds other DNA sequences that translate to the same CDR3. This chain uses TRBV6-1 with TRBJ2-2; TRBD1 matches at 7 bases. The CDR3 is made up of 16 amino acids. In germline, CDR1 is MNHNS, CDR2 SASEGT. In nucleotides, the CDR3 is TGCGCCAGCAGTGCTCGACAGGGAGTAGGAACCGGGGAGCTGTTTTTT. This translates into CASSARQGVGTGELFF.

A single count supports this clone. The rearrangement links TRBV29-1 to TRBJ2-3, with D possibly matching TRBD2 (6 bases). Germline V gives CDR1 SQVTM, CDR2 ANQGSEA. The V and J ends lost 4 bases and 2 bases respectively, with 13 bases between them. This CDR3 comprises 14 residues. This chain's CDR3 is CSVGVSGDTDTQYF. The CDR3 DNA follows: TGCAGCGTTGGGGTTAGCGGCGACACAGATACGCAGTATTTT.

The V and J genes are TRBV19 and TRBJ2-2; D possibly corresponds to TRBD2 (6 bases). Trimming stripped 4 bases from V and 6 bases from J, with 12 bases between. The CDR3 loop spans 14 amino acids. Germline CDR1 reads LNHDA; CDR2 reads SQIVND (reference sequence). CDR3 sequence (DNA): TGTGCCAGTAGTACGGGAGCCTTGGCCGGGGAGCTGTTTTTT. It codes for CASSTGALAGELFF.

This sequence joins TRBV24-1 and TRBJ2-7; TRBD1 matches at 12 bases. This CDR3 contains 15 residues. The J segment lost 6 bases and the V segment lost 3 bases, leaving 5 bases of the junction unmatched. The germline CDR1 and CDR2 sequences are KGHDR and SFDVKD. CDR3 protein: CATSDPGQGAAEQYF. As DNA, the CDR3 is TGTGCCACCAGTGATCCGGGACAGGGGGCGGCCGAGCAGTACTTC.

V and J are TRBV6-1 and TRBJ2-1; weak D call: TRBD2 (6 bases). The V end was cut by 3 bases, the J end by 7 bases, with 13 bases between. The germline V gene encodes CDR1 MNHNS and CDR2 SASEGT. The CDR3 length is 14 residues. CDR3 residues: CASSDPGGGNEQFF. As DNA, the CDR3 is TGTGCCAGCAGTGACCCCGGTGGGGGGAATGAGCAGTTCTTC.

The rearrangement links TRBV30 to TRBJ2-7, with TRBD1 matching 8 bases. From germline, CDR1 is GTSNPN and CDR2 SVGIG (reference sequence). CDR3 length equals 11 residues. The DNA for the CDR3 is TGTGCACAGGGGGTACCCTACGAGCAGTACTTC. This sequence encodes CAQGVPYEQYF.

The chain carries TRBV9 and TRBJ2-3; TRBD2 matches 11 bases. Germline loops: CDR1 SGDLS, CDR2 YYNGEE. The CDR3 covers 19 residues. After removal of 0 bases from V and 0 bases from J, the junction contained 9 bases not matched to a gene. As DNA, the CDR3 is TGTGCCAGCAGCGTAGGTGCTAGCGGGGGGCTCATCAGCACAGATACGCAGTATTTT. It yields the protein CASSVGASGGLISTDTQYF.

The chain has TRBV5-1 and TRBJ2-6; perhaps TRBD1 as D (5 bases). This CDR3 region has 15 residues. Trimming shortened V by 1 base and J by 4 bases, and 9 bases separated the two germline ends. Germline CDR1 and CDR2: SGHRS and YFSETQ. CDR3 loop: CASSLTGLGANVLTF. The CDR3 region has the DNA TGCGCCAGCAGCTTGACAGGATTGGGGGCCAACGTCCTGACTTTC.

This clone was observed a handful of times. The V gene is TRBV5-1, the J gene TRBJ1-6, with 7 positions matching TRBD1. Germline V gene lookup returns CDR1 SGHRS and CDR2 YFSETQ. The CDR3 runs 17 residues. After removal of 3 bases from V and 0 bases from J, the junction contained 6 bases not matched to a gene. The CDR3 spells CASSSTGASSYNSPLHF. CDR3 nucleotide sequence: TGCGCCAGCAGCTCAACAGGGGCCAGCTCCTATAATTCACCCCTCCACTTT.

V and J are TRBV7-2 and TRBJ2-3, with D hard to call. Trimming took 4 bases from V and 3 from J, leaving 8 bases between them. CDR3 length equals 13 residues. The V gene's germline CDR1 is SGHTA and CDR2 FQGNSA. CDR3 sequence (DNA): TGTGCCAGCAGCTCTGAGGTTACAGATACGCAGTATTTT. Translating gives CASSSEVTDTQYF.

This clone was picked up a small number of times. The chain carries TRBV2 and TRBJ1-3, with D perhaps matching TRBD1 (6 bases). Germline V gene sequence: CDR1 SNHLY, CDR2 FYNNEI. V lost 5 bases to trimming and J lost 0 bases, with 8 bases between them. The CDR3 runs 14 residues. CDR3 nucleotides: TGTGCCAGCAGTACAGGGCTCTCTGGAAACACCATATATTTT. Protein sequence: CASSTGLSGNTIYF.

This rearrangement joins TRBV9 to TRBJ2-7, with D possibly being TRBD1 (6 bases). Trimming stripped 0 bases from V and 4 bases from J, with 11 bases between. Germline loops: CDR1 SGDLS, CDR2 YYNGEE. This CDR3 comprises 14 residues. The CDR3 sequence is CASSVATTGYEQYF. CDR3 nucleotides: TGTGCCAGCAGCGTAGCTACAACAGGGTACGAGCAGTACTTC.

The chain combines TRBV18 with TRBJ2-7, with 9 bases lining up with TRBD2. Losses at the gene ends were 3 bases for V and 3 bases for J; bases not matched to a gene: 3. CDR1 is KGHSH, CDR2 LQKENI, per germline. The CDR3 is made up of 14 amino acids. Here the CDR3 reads CASSPLAGSYEQYF. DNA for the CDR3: TGTGCCAGCTCACCGCTAGCGGGGAGCTACGAGCAGTACTTC.

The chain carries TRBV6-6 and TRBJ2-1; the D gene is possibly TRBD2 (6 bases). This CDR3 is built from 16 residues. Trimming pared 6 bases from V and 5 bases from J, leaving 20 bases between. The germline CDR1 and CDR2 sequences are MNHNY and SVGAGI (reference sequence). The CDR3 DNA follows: TGTGCCAGCAGGGTTATAAGTAGCGGCTCAAACAATGAGCAGTTCTTC. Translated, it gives CASRVISSGSNNEQFF.

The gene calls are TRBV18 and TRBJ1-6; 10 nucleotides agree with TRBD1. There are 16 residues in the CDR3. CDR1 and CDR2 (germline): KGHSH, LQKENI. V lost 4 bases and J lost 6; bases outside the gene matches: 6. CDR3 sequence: CASSLLRTGGNSPLHF. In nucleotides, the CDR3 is TGTGCCAGCTCACTTCTACGGACAGGGGGTAATTCACCCCTCCACTTT.

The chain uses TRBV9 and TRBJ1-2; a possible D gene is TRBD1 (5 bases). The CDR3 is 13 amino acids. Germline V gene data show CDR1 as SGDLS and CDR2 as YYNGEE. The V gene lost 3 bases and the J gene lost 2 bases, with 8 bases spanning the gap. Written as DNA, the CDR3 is TGTGCCAGCAGCGCCGGGGGGAACTATGGCTACACCTTC. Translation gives CASSAGGNYGYTF.

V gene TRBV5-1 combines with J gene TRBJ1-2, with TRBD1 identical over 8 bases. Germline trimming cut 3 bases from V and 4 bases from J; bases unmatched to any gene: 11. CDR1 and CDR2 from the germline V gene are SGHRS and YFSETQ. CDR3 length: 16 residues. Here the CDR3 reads CASSSQPRGLSYGYTF. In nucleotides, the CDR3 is TGCGCCAGCAGCTCCCAACCCAGGGGGCTGAGCTATGGCTACACCTTC.

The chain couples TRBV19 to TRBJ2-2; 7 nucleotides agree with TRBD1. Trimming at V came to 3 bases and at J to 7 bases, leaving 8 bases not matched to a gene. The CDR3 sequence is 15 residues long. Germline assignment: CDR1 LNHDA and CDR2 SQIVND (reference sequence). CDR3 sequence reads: CASSIAGGFVGELFF. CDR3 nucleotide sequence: TGTGCCAGTAGTATTGCAGGGGGTTTCGTCGGGGAGCTGTTTTTT.

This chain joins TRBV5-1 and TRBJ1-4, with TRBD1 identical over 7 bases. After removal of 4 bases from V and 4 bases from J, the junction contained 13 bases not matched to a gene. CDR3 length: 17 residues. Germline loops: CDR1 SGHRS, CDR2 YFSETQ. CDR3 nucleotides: TGCGCCAGCAGCCTCCAATTTCGGACAGGCCATAATGAAAAACTGTTTTTT. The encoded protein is CASSLQFRTGHNEKLFF.